This T cell receptor (beta chain) derives from a study of T cell repertoires in cytomegalovirus infection. On the study more broadly: Evidence of both CMV infection and a matching HLA type came from public TCR beta signatures.

MiXCR was run by TCRdb on the reads, yielding one entry per CDR3 protein. The sample lists over 300,000 distinct CDR3 sequences; roughly a sixth were seen once. The CDR3 extends over 11 amino acids. Germline V gene lookup returns CDR1 SGHTA and CDR2 FQGNSA. V dropped 5 bases and J dropped 2 bases, with 4 bases sitting between them. This clonotype was detected ten times or more. The sequenced sample was PBMCs. The receptor was isolated from a human donor in good health (CMV status not recorded). Some clones in this sample may be carry-over from other donors' samples. The V gene is TRBV7-2, the J gene TRBJ2-7; no clear D. The CDR3 DNA is TGTGCCAGCAGCCACACCTACGAGCAGTACTTC. Its protein product is CASSHTYEQYF.